This TCR beta chain appears in the sequencing data of a study of identical twins. TCRdb re-called the 5' RACE reads through MiXCR, storing one row per CDR3 protein. The repertoire has under 1 million distinct CDR3 sequences, about 12% of them found once; the top ten carry about 1.5%. These data also formed part of another study, on yellow fever vaccine responses in identical twins.

The TCR sequence derives from a woman aged 18-29 years in good health. Sequencing input: PBMCs.

In DNA, the CDR3 is TGCGCCAGCAGCTCAGGACAGGGCCTCACCGGGGAGCTGTTTTTT. Residues: CASSSGQGLTGELFF. The V call is TRBV5-1, the J call TRBJ2-2, with 8 bases lining up with TRBD1. Germline CDR1 SGHRS, CDR2 YFSETQ. Trimming removed 3 bases from V and 4 bases from J; junction bases left unmatched: 5. This CDR3 contains 15 residues.